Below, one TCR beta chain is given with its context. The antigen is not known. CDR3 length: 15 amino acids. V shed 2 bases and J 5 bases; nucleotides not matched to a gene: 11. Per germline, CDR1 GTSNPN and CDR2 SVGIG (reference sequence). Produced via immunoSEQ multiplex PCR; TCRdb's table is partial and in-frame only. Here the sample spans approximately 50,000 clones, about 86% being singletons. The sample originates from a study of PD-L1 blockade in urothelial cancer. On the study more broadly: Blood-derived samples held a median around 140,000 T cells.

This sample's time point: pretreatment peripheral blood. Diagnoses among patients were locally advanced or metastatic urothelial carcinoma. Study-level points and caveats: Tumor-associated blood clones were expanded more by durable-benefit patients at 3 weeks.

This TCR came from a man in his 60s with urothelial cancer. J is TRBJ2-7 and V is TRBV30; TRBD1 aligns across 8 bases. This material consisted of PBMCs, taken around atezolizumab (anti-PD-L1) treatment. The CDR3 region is CAWSLIGQGLDEQYF. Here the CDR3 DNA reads TGTGCCTGGAGTCTCATTGGACAGGGCTTGGACGAGCAGTACTTC.